The clone carrying this TCR beta chain has a count of ten or more. Its antigen remains unidentified. Other DNA sequences of this sample code for an identical CDR3. CDR1 GTSNPN and CDR2 SVGIG come from the germline V gene (reference sequence). The CDR3 loop spans 13 amino acids. V was trimmed by 1 base and J by 6 bases, leaving 9 bases between them. This specimen comes from a study of shared clonotypes between healthy human individuals. Whole-study results and caveats: Shared across a few donors were roughly 5% of the naive CD4 clonotypes.

In the original workflow: Filtering was not the same, since immunoSEQ gave junction-only sequences without quality scores. The method was immunoSEQ multiplex PCR; TCRdb's version includes in-frame clones alone and lacks a portion of them. D and trimming come from the DNA, and the V and J calls and clone size come from that table. The repertoire has over a million clones, more than 75% of them found once; the top ten carry 0.61%. The donors, all of them Caucasian adults, lived in Nashville, Tennessee. J is TRBJ2-2 and V is TRBV30; D not certain. The source of this sequence is a man between 18 and 35 years old in good health. Some clones in this sample may be carry-over from other donors' samples. Sequencing was done on a sample of memory CD4+ T cells from PBMCs. Documented subset: CD45RA-negative fraction. For the CDR3, the DNA is TGTGCCTGGAGTGCCTCTTTGTCCGGGGAGCTGTTTTTT. This sequence encodes CAWSASLSGELFF.